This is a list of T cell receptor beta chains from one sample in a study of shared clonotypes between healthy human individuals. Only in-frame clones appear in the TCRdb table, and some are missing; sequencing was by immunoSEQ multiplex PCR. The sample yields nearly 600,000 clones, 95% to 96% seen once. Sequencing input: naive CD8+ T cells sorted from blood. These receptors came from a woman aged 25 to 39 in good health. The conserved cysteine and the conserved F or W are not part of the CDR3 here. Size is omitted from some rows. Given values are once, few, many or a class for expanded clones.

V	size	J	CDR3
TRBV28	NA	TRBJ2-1	ASSLGTSGNEQF
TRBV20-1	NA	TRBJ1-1	SAPDPSEAF
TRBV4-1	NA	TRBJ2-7	ASSQAGYPAYEQY
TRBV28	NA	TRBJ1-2	ASIGQARYGYT
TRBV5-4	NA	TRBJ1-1	ASSSWRGNTEAF
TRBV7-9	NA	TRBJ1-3	ASSLYDGPGNTIY
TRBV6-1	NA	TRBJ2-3	ASSEAGTEENTQY
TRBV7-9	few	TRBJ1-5	ASSSGGGPFSNQPQH
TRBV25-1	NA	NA	ASSEGYEQY
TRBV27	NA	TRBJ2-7	ASSWGWGAYEQY
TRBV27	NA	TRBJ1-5	ASSFSRDQPQH
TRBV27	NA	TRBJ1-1	ASSLTPGLTNTEAF
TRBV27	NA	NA	ASSFNPTYEQY
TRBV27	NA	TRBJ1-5	ASSLSRYSNQPQH